This paragraph reports one TCR beta chain. The data originate from a study of blood T cell repertoires in COVID-19. Study overall: Samples came from the United States, Italy and Spain, spanning acute and convalescent COVID-19. Nucleic acid was either cDNA or gDNA, and it came from T cells, B-cell-depleted T cells, or PBMCs.

The V end lost 8 bases, the J end lost 2 bases, and 14 bases lay between the germline ends. Germline CDR1 SNHLY, CDR2 FYNNEI. CDR3 length: 14 residues. The protocol was immunoSEQ multiplex PCR, while the TCRdb copy is restricted to in-frame clones and leaves out a portion. The sample carries 230,000 or so clones, 75% to 90% recorded once. Sequenced input: peripheral blood. V and J are TRBV2 and TRBJ2-3, with a weak D call TRBD2 (6 bases). The origin of this receptor is a woman aged 40 to 50 who had recovered from COVID-19. In DNA, the CDR3 is TGTGCCAGCCTCCGGGACTGGAACACAGATACGCAGTATTTT. Translating gives CASLRDWNTDTQYF.